The 8 T cell receptor beta chains reported below all come from one sample, sequenced in a study of T cells in Graves' hyperthyroidism and ophthalmopathy. From RNA transcripts, TCR beta CDR3 regions were amplified. Using the HTBI primer set, a first-round RT-PCR was run on the TCR CDR3. TCRdb recomputed calls from the multiplex PCR reads with MiXCR, one row per CDR3 protein. This table has about 400,000 distinct CDR3 sequences, over 12% appearing once. Input material: blood. Every receptor here comes from a woman aged 60-75 years with Graves' ophthalmopathy.

This chain uses TRBV5-1 with TRBJ2-5, with a tentative D call TRBD1 (5 bases). Germline values: CDR1 SGHRS, CDR2 YFSETQ. The length of the CDR3 is 14 residues. Trimming removed 3 bases from V and 4 bases from J, with 13 bases in between. CDR3 sequence (DNA): TGCGCCAGCAGCTCTCTCCAGGGTAGAGAGACCCAGTACTTC. It is translated as CASSSLQGRETQYF.

This clonotype occurred many times. This sequence joins TRBV7-8 and TRBJ2-7; D remains unclear. Germline V lookup: CDR1 SGHVS, CDR2 FQNEAQ. Trimming cost V 2 bases and J 4 bases, with 6 bases left between them. The CDR3 loop spans 12 amino acids. The CDR3 DNA sequence: TGTGCCAGCAGCTTACCCCCGTACGAGCAGTACTTC. Its translation: CASSLPPYEQYF.

This clonotype was counted ten times or more. The chain is built from TRBV18 and TRBJ1-1, with D tentatively TRBD1 (5 bases). CDR3 length equals 15 residues. CDR1 is KGHSH and CDR2 is LQKENI in the germline V gene. V was clipped by 3 bases and J by 7 bases, with 18 bases between them. CDR3 residues: CASSPLAGEADEAFF. The CDR3 DNA follows: TGTGCCAGCTCACCTCTAGCGGGGGAGGCAGATGAAGCTTTCTTT.

This clonotype showed up many times. The chain couples TRBV28 to TRBJ1-1; 9 bases align to TRBD1. Trimming at V came to 7 bases and at J to 10 bases, leaving 13 bases not matched to a gene. This CDR3 spans 14 amino acids. Germline V lookup: CDR1 MDHEN, CDR2 SYDVKM. The CDR3 DNA sequence: TGTGCCAGCACCTCCCCGGGACAGGGATGGTCAGCTTTCTTT. Translating it yields CASTSPGQGWSAFF.

The chain has TRBV20-1 and TRBJ2-5; the D call may be TRBD1 or TRBD2 (5 bases each). CDR3 size: 13 residues. The V and J ends lost 5 bases and 2 bases respectively, with 12 bases between them. Per the germline V gene, CDR1 is DFQATT and CDR2 is SNEGSKA (reference sequence). The chain's CDR3 is CSAPGAGQETQYF. CDR3 coding DNA: TGCAGTGCTCCCGGGGCAGGGCAAGAGACCCAGTACTTC.

This clonotype was recorded at least ten times. The rearrangement joins TRBV2 to TRBJ2-3; D tentatively fits TRBD1 or TRBD2 (5 bases each). Trimming shortened V by 8 bases and J by 2 bases, and 8 bases separated the two germline ends. The CDR3 length is 12 residues. CDR1 SNHLY and CDR2 FYNNEI come from the germline V gene. Here the CDR3 reads CASGGFTDTQYF. CDR3 in DNA: TGTGCCAGCGGGGGATTCACAGATACGCAGTATTTT. Based on the CDR3 plus reference TRBV2 and TRBJ2-3, the full variable domain is EPEVTQTPSHQVTQMGQEVILRCVPISNHLYFYWYRQILGQKVEFLVSFYNNEISEKSEIFDDQFSVERPDGSNFTLKIRSTKLEDSAMYFCASGGFTDTQYFGPGTRLTVL.

This clonotype showed up many times. V usage is TRBV10-1 and J usage is TRBJ1-1; D remains unclear. Germline V gene lookup returns CDR1 WNHNN and CDR2 SYGVQD (reference sequence). This CDR3 region has 8 residues. With 5 bases removed from V and 9 bases from J, the gap between germline ends came to 1 base. CDR3 nucleotide sequence: TGCGCCAGCAGTAAAGCTTTCTTT. Its translation: CASSKAFF.

As concerns this clonotype: A single base separates this from a much larger clone, so it may be a read error. This chain connects TRBV28 to TRBJ2-7, with 12 bases fitting TRBD2. The V and J ends lost 1 base and 3 bases, in that order; junction bases with no gene match: 13. In germline, CDR1 is MDHEN, CDR2 SYDVKM. CDR3 length: 19 amino acids. The CDR3 here is CASSLLGQASGRAGYEQYF. The CDR3, as DNA: TGTGCCAGCAGTTTATTGGGGCAGGCTAGCGGGAGGGCCGGCTACGAGCAGTACTTC.